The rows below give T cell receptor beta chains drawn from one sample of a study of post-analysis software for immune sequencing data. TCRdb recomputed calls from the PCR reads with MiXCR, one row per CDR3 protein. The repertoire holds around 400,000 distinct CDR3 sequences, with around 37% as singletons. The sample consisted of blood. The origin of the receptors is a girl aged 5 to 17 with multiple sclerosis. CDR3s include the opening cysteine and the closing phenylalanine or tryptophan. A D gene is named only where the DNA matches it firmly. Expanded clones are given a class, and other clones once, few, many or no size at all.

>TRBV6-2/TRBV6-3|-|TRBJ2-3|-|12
TGTGCCAGTTTGGGGCCCACAGATACGCAGTATTTT
CASLGPTDTQYF
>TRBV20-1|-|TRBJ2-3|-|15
TGCAGTGCTAGCGGGGGTCCAGGGGGCACAGATACGCAGTATTTT
CSASGGPGGTDTQYF
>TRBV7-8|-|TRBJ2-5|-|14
TGTGCCAGCAGCCCGGGACGAACGCAAGAGACCCAGTACTTC
CASSPGRTQETQYF
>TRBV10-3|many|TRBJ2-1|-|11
TGTGCCATCAGTCTAAACAATGAGCAGTTCTTC
CAISLNNEQFF
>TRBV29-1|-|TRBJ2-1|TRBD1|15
TGCAGCGTCCTGAGGTCCGGACAGGAGGACAATGAGCAGTTCTTC
CSVLRSGQEDNEQFF
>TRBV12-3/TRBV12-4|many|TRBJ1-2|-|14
TGTGCCAGCAGTCCCGGGACATCCAACTATGGCTACACCTTC
CASSPGTSNYGYTF
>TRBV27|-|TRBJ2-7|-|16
TGTGCCAGCAGTTTAATCGCGTCAGGGGAATTCTACGAGCAGTACTTC
CASSLIASGEFYEQYF
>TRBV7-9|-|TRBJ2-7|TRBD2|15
TGTGCCAGCACCCTAGCGGGGGGTGGTACCTACGAGCAGTACTTC
CASTLAGGGTYEQYF
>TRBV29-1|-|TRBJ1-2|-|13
TGCAGCGTAGAGGAATACAGGGAAATGGGCTACACCTTC
CSVEEYREMGYTF
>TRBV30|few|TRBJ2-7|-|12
TGTGCCTGGAGCGGACAGCCCTACGAGCAGTACTTC
CAWSGQPYEQYF
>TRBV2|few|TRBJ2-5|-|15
TGTGCCAGCAGTGACGGTCCCGGGCAGGGGGAGACCCAGTACTTC
CASSDGPGQGETQYF
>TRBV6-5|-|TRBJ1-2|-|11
TGTGCCAGCAGAACGAGGTGGGGCTACACCTTC
CASRTRWGYTF
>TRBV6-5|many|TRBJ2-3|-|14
TGTGCCAGCAGCTTGACGGGCAGCACAGATACGCAGTATTTT
CASSLTGSTDTQYF
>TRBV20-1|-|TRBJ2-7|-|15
TGCAGTGCTCTTCACGGGGCAGGGAGGACCTACGAGCAGTACTTC
CSALHGAGRTYEQYF
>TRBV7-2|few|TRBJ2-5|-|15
TGTGCCAGCAGCTTAGTGGCCATGGGGGTAGAGACCCAGTACTTC
CASSLVAMGVETQYF
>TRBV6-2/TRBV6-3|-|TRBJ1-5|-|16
TGTGCCAGCAGTTACTGGGGACGGAGATACAATCAGCCCCAGCATTTT
CASSYWGRRYNQPQHF
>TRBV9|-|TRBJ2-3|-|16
TGTGCCAGCAGCGTAGAGGCCTACTCTAGCACAGATACGCAGTATTTT
CASSVEAYSSTDTQYF
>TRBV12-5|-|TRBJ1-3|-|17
TGTGCTAGTGGTTTGGACCCCCTATCGAGGTCTGGAAACACCATATATTTT
CASGLDPLSRSGNTIYF
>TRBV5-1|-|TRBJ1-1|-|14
TGCGCCAGCAGCGCTAGAGGGGACGGCACTGAAGCTTTCTTT
CASSARGDGTEAFF
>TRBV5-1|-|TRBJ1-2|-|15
TGCGCCAGCGCCCAGGCAGATCCCTTCGGTTGGGGCTACACCTTC
CASAQADPFGWGYTF
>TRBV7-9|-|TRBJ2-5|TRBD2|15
TGTGCCAGCAGCTCCACTAGCGGGGGGGGAGAGACCCAGTACTTC
CASSSTSGGGETQYF
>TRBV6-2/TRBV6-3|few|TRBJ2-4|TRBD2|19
TGTGCCAGCAGCCCCCCAAGAGGACTAGCGGGGGTAGCCAAAAACATTCAGTACTTC
CASSPPRGLAGVAKNIQYF
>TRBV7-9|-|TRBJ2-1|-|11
TGTGCCAGCAGCTTAGGAGAGACCCAGTTCTTC
CASSLGETQFF
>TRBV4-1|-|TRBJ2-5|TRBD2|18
TGCGCCAGCAGCCAAGGGATGGGACTAGCGGGGGATCAAGGGACCCAGTACTTC
CASSQGMGLAGDQGTQYF
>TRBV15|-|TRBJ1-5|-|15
TGTGCCACCAGCAGAGATCGTGGGGGCCCCCAGCCCCAGCATTTT
CATSRDRGGPQPQHF
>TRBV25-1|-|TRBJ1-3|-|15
TGTGCCAGCAGTGAATCGGTTGTTGGTGGAAACACCATATATTTT
CASSESVVGGNTIYF
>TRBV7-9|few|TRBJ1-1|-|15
TGTGCCAGCAGCCCGACTGACAGCAAATACACTGAAGCTTTCTTT
CASSPTDSKYTEAFF
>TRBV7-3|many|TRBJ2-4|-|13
TGTGCCTACGAGGCTAGCTCGGGAAACATTCAGTACTTC
CAYEASSGNIQYF
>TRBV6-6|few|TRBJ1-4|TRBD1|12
TGTGCCTCAGGACAGGGGGTTGAAAAACTGTTTTTT
CASGQGVEKLFF
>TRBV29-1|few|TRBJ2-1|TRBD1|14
TGCAGCGTTGAAGAGATATTCACAGGGGGCGAAACGTTCTTC
CSVEEIFTGGETFF
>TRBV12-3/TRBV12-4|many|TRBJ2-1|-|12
TGTGCCAGCAGCCCCTGGGAGGATGAGCAGTTCTTC
CASSPWEDEQFF
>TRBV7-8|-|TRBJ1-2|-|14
TGTGCCAGCAGCTTTTCGGGGGATGGCTATGGCTACACCTTC
CASSFSGDGYGYTF
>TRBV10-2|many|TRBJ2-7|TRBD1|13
TGCGCCAGCAGCCCGGGACAGCCTTACGAGCAGTACTTC
CASSPGQPYEQYF
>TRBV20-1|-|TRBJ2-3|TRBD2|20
TGCAGTGCTAACCCCGGGACTAGCGGGGAGACTGTGATTTTCACGGATACGCAGTATTTT
CSANPGTSGETVIFTDTQYF
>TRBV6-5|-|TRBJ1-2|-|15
TGTGCCAGCAGTTACGACCCCCAGGGGCTGTTGGGGTACACCTTC
CASSYDPQGLLGYTF
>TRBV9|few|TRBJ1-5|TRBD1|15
TGTGCCAGCAGCGTAGGGGACAGCGGCAATCAGCCCCAGCATTTT
CASSVGDSGNQPQHF
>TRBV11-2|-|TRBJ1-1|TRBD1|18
TGTGCCAGCAGCTCCTACCGAGTTACAGGGGGAGAGGACACTGAAGCTTTCTTT
CASSSYRVTGGEDTEAFF
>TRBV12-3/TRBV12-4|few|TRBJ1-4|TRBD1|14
TGTGCCAGCAGTTTTGACAGGGGGATTGAAAAACTGTTTTTT
CASSFDRGIEKLFF
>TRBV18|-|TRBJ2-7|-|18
TGTGCCAGCTCACCCCCGGTGAGGGGACTTAACTCTGGGGGCGAGCAGTACTTC
CASSPPVRGLNSGGEQYF
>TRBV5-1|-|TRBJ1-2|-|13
TGCGCCAGCAGCTTCGGGACGAACTATGGCTGCACCTTC
CASSFGTNYGCTF
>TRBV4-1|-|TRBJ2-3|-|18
TGCGCCAGCAGCCAACTGGTAGACAAAACTAGCCTCTCAGATACGCAGTATTTT
CASSQLVDKTSLSDTQYF
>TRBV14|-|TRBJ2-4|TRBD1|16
TGTGCCAGCAGCCAAGCCTTGACAGGGCCCAAAAACATTCAGTACTTC
CASSQALTGPKNIQYF
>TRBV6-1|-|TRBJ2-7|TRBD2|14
TGTGCCAGCAGTGAATGGCGGGGGGCCTACGAGCAGTACTTC
CASSEWRGAYEQYF
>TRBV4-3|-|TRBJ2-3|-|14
TGCGCCAGCAGCCAAGATTCGGAAACAGATACGCAGTATTTT
CASSQDSETDTQYF
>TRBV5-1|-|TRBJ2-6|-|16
TGCGCCAGCAGCTTGAAACGGCCCTCTGGGACCAACGTCCTGACTTTC
CASSLKRPSGTNVLTF
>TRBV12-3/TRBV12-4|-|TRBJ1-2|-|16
TGTGTCAGCAGTCCCCGTAAGAACAGGATCGACTATGGCTACACCTTC
CVSSPRKNRIDYGYTF